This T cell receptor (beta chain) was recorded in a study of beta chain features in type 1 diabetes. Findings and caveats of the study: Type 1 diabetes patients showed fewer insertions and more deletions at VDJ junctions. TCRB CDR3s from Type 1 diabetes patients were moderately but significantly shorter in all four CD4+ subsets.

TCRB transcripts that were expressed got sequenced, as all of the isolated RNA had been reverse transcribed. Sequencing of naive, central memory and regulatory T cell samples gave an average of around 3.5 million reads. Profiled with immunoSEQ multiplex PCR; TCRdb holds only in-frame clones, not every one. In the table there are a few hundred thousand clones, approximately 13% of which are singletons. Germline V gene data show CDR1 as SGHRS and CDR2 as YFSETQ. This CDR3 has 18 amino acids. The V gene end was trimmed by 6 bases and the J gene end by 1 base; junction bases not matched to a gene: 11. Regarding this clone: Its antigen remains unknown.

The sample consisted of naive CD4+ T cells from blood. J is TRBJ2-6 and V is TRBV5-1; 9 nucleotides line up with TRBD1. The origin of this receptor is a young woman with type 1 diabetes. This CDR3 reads CASTLDLTGGSGANVLTF. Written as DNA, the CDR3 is TGCGCCAGCACCCTCGACCTGACAGGGGGTTCTGGGGCCAACGTCCTGACTTTC.